The entry below describes one TCR beta chain. Its antigen is unidentified. The data were taken from a study of CD8+ T cells in alopecia areata. Study in general: Treated patients were given 5 to 10 mg oral tofacitinib twice daily. Overall study results and limits: Relative to normal scalp, lesional scalp, especially alopecia totalis/universalis, showed higher clonality.

Extracted RNA was reverse transcribed into cDNA, the sequencing template. Clones were read by immunoSEQ multiplex PCR, and TCRdb kept only the in-frame ones, dropping some. The data show 150,000 or so clones, with around 87% seen just once and less than 15% held by the top ten. The CDR3 is 16 residues long. The germline V and J ends were trimmed by 4 bases and 0 bases, with 15 bases remaining between them. Germline CDR1 is LNHDA and CDR2 is SQIVND (reference sequence). The sequenced sample was CD8+ T cells sorted from blood, obtained at week 0. This chain joins TRBV19 and TRBJ1-2; TRBD1 might be the D (5 bases). The sequence derives from a human donor with alopecia areata. The CDR3 spells CASSTGAGYANYGYTF. The DNA for the CDR3 is TGTGCCAGTAGTACTGGGGCAGGCTACGCTAACTATGGCTACACCTTC.